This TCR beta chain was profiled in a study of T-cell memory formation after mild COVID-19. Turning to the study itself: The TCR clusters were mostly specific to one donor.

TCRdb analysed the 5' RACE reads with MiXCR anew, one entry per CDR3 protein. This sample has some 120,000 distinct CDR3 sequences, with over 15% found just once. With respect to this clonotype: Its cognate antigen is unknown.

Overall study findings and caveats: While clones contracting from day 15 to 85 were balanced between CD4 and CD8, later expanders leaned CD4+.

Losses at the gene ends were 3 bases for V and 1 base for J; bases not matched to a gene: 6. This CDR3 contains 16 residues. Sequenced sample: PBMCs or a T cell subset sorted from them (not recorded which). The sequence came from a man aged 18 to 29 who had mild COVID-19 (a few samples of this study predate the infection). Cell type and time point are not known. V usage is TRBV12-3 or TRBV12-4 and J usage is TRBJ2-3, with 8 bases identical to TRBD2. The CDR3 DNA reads TGTGCCAGCAGTTTTACTGAGACTAGCGGCACAGATACGCAGTATTTT. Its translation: CASSFTETSGTDTQYF.